The T cell receptor (beta chain) under discussion was sequenced for a study of blood T cell repertoires in COVID-19. TCRdb keeps only in-frame clones here, not all; method: immunoSEQ multiplex PCR. Here the sample spans 170,000 or so clones, about 79% being singletons. This clone has just a few counts. V dropped 5 bases and J dropped 7; count of bases not matched to a gene: 11. CDR3 length: 15 residues. CDR1 and CDR2 from the germline V gene are SGHTA and FQGNSA. The receptor comes from a woman aged 70 to 79 with acute or convalescent COVID-19. The chain is built from TRBV7-2 and TRBJ2-1, with 7 bases that match TRBD2. The sequenced sample was peripheral blood. The CDR3 is CASSQTPRTRNEQFF. The DNA of the CDR3 is TGTGCCAGCAGCCAAACCCCCAGGACTAGGAATGAGCAGTTCTTC.